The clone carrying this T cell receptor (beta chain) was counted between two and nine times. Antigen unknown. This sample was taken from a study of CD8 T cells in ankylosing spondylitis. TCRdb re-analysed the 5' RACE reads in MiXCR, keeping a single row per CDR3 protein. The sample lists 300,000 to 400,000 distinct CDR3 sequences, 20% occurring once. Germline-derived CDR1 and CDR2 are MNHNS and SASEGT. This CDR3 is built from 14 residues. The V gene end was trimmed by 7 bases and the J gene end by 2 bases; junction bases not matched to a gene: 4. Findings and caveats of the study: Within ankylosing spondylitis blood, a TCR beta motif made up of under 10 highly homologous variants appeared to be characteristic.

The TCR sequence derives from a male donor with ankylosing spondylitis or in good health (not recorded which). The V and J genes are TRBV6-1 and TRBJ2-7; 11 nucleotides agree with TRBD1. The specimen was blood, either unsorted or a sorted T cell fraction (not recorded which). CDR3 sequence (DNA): TGTGCCAGCATCCTGGACAGGGGGCCCTACGAGCAGTACTTC. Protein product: CASILDRGPYEQYF.